This entry features one TCR beta chain sequence. This clonotype was detected only a few times. Its antigen is currently not known. Base qualities are not recorded, but no much larger clone differs from it by a single base. Libraries were made using 5' RACE. For sequencing, an Illumina HiSeq 2500 was employed. A second PCR of roughly 6 to 12 cycles was run with a J-beta primer mix and a sample-barcoded 5' primer. A unique molecular identifier was introduced onto each TCR beta cDNA molecule by a template-switch 5' adaptor carrying 12 random nucleotides. Each sample yielded at least 3 million CDR3-containing paired-end reads. The Mint cDNA synthesis kit, primed by a TRBC-specific oligonucleotide, was used to synthesize first-strand cDNA from all RNA. Following uracil-DNA glycosylase treatment, all cDNA underwent a first 18-cycle PCR with the universal primers M1SS and BC2_uni_R. The study's own analysis went as follows. For normalization, 1 million high-quality reads were randomly selected from each sample, with every read carrying a distinct molecular identifier. Reads sharing molecular identifiers were discarded rather than binned into consensus sequences. MiTCR, run with a Q25 quality threshold and the strictest error-elimination algorithm, handled CDR3 identification, clonotype clustering and error correction. Lower-bound total TCR beta diversity was estimated with a nonparametric unseen species model using Euler transformation. TCRdb took the public reads, trimmed them with fastp at Q25, ran MiXCR for clone calling and kept in-frame beta chains. Rows with one shared CDR3 protein collapse into an entry with the most common genes and DNA. The V and J calls and clone size are TCRdb's, not the authors'. This sample comprises 1.5 million or so distinct CDR3 sequences, under 55% of them detected only once. In total, the top ten clones hold approximately 4.1% of the sample.

Systemically healthy Caucasian individuals from Russia, 39 in total and aged about 6 to 90 years, were included as donors. Roughly 9 milliliters of peripheral blood were drawn from each donor into EDTA-treated Vacutainer tubes. Ficoll-Paque density-gradient centrifugation was used to isolate PBMCs, with at least 6.5 million per sample. Total RNA was extracted from PBMCs with Trizol reagent, with at least 5.5 micrograms obtained per sample. The percentages of naive CD45RAhigh/CD27high T cells were determined by flow cytometry on a PBMC aliquot from every donor. Reading from cysteine to phenylalanine, the CDR3 counts 11 amino acids. CDR3 DNA only is kept here, 33 bases in frame from base 1. From a lookup of the germline V gene, CDR1 and CDR2 are SQVTM and ANQGSEA. The trim is 6 bases for V and 5 bases for J, with a gap of 10 bases between the germline ends. This specimen comes from a study of blood T cells in healthy people across ages (dated by TCRdb to 2014 to 2015). Notes on the research overall: In model experiments, roughly one uniquely barcoded TCR beta cDNA molecule per two T cells was captured by template switching. Using deep sequencing normalized with unique cDNA molecular identifiers, the study measured how TCR beta repertoire diversity changes with age. The study analyzed two additional independent replicas of 1 million unique cDNA reads from the same blood draw for two donors, one aged 18 to 30 and one aged 80 or older. To avoid experimental bias, donors of different ages were spread randomly across the sequencing lanes. Four age groups were formed from the donors: young (average approximately 15 years), middle-aged (approximately 40), aged (about 62) and long-lived (about 75).

On the study overall, not on this receptor specifically: As age increased, observed TCR beta diversity per million T cells dropped in a roughly linear way, and a significant reduction was already evident by age about 40. Compared with the aged group, the long-lived group had more naive CD4+ T cells, fewer expanded clones and increased TCR diversity, a pattern suggesting age selection. Observed TCR beta diversity correlated strongly with the percentage of naive T cells measured by flow cytometry. Estimates of total diversity based on one million sequenced T cells were regarded as lower bounds and as underestimates. Bulk unsorted PBMC profiling prevented conclusive comparison of naive and antigen-experienced compartments. Donor CMV infection status was unknown, potentially confounding age-related changes in expanded clonotypes.

The chain is assembled from TRBV29-1 and TRBJ1-1, with the D gene too uncertain to name. The specimen was blood. The TCR comes from a woman younger than 30 in good health. The CDR3 is CSVGVRTEAFF. The nucleotide sequence is TGCAGCGTGGGTGTACGGACTGAAGCTTTCTTT.